This T cell receptor (beta chain) came from a study of cytomegalovirus exposure and HLA in healthy donors. Study in general: Roughly 92 million unique TCRs, all from HLA-typed donors, were included in an early release of the data. Within the Caucasian-associated ancestry cluster were roughly 82% of the approximately 370 genotyped donors.

In the PCR, 60 Vbeta and 13 Jbeta primers were used. The data were produced by immunoSEQ multiplex PCR, yet TCRdb's version contains in-frame clones alone and is incomplete. The sample carries some 210,000 clones, about 85% recorded once. Healthy bone marrow donors made up the donor group. Study results and limitations: It was confirmed in vitro that a few of the CMV-associated chains were specific for CMV antigens.

Of note for this clone: What it recognizes is unknown.

The TCR originated in a woman aged 45-65 years in good health and CMV-seropositive. Sequencing input: PBMCs.

CDR3 amino acids: CASSLVSGGSNSPLHF. The CDR3 bases are TGTGCCAGCAGCTTAGTATCGGGGGGTAGTAATTCACCCCTCCACTTT. The rearrangement joins TRBV11-2 to TRBJ1-6, with D perhaps TRBD1 (5 bases). The CDR3 is 16 residues long. Germline V CDR1 and CDR2: SGHAT, FQNNGV. With 1 base removed from V and 6 bases from J, the gap between germline ends came to 13 bases.